Listed below are T cell receptor beta chains from one sample, sequenced in a study of T cell repertoires in ileal Crohn's disease. Produced via immunoSEQ multiplex PCR; TCRdb's table is partial and in-frame only. The sample contains 15,000 to 20,000 clones, 76% of which appear only once. The sample consisted of ileal tissue. These TCRs come from an adult with Crohn's disease. Each CDR3 is given with its conserved first and last residue. The D gene is left open where the match is weak. Expanded clones are given a class, and other clones once, few, many or no size at all.

cdr3_aa cdr3_nt d_call v_call clone_size j_call
CASSLGQARNTGELFF TGCGCCAGCAGCTTGGGACAGGCTCGGAACACCGGGGAGCTGTTTTTT NA TRBV5-1 few TRBJ2-2
CASSLPPGAEKETQYF TGTGCCAGCAGTTTACCCCCGGGAGCGGAGAAAGAGACCCAGTACTTC NA TRBV28 NA TRBJ2-5
CASSLLTGTVDTEAFF TGTGCCAGCAGTTTGCTAACCGGGACAGTAGACACTGAAGCTTTCTTT TRBD1 TRBV28 few TRBJ1-1
CASRAGTGYQPQHF TGTGCCAGCAGGGCGGGGACAGGGTATCAGCCCCAGCATTTT TRBD1 TRBV28 NA TRBJ1-5
CASGQRSVNEKLFF TGTGCCAGCGGACAGCGGTCGGTTAATGAAAAACTGTTTTTT NA TRBV2 NA TRBJ1-4
CASTMTGQPQHF TGTGCCAGCACCATGACAGGTCAGCCCCAGCATTTT NA TRBV2 few TRBJ1-5
CASSPTPGFSTDTQYF TGTGCCAGCAGTCCAACACCGGGGTTTAGCACAGATACGCAGTATTTT NA TRBV25-1 once TRBJ2-3
CASRPRAGSYEQYF TGCGCCAGCAGACCAAGGGCCGGGAGCTACGAGCAGTACTTC NA TRBV5-1 NA TRBJ2-7
CATLAGGQETQYF TGTGCCACCTTAGCGGGGGGGCAAGAGACCCAGTACTTC TRBD2 TRBV10-3 NA TRBJ2-5
CATSSFHLGKVGEQYF TGTGCCACCAGCAGTTTCCACTTGGGGAAGGTGGGCGAGCAGTACTTC NA TRBV15 NA TRBJ2-7
CASSLDPGLAGVSADTQYF TGTGCCAGCAGCTTAGATCCGGGACTAGCGGGAGTGAGCGCAGATACGCAGTATTTT TRBD2 TRBV7-2 NA TRBJ2-3
CASKRDSQHREQFF TGTGCCAGTAAACGGGACTCACAGCATCGTGAGCAGTTCTTC NA TRBV19 once TRBJ2-1
CASSLGTIGVQTQYF TGTGCCAGCAGTCTGGGGACAATCGGCGTCCAGACCCAGTACTTC NA TRBV27 NA TRBJ2-5
CASSQDEGQGANEQYF TGTGCCAGCAGCCAAGATGAGGGACAGGGGGCGAACGAGCAGTACTTC TRBD1 TRBV4-2 NA TRBJ2-7
CASSSVQGARMNEQFF TGCGCCAGCAGCTCGGTACAGGGGGCGCGGATGAATGAGCAGTTCTTC TRBD1 TRBV5-1 NA TRBJ2-1
CASSLRTSGPFYEQYF TGTGCCAGCAGCCTTCGTACTAGCGGACCCTTCTACGAGCAGTACTTC TRBD2 TRBV5-6 NA TRBJ2-7
CASSGQGINSPLHF TGTGCCAGCAGTGGACAGGGAATTAATTCACCCCTCCACTTT TRBD1 TRBV2 NA TRBJ1-6
CASTPTGGGNQPQHF TGTGCCAGCACCCCTACCGGGGGGGGCAATCAGCCCCAGCATTTT NA TRBV6-6 NA TRBJ1-5
CASRGQSPTDTQYF TGTGCCAGTAGGGGACAGTCCCCCACAGATACGCAGTATTTT TRBD1 TRBV19 once TRBJ2-3
CASSRTDEQYF TGTGCCAGCAGCCGCACGGACGAGCAGTACTTC NA TRBV7-9 NA TRBJ2-7
CASSLDSFTEAFF TGTGCCAGCAGCTTGGACAGCTTTACTGAAGCTTTCTTT NA TRBV11-2 NA TRBJ1-1
CASSQDTRAATEAFF TGCGCCAGCAGCCAAGATACCAGGGCGGCCACTGAAGCTTTCTTT NA TRBV4-1 NA TRBJ1-1
CASREPSGNTIYF TGCGCCAGCAGAGAGCCCTCTGGAAACACCATATATTTT NA TRBV5-1 NA TRBJ1-3
CASSKNPGTGAEQYF TGTGCCAGCAGCAAGAACCCCGGGACAGGGGCCGAGCAGTACTTC TRBD1 TRBV27 NA TRBJ2-7
CASSFEAAKTAYEQYF TGTGCCAGCAGTTTCGAAGCGGCCAAGACTGCCTACGAGCAGTACTTC NA TRBV28 NA TRBJ2-7
CASSLETYEQYF TGTGCCAGCAGCTTGGAGACCTACGAGCAGTACTTC NA TRBV5-6 NA TRBJ2-7
CASSLSSRENSDTQYF TGTGCCAGCAGCCTCTCCTCGCGGGAGAATTCAGATACGCAGTATTTT TRBD2 TRBV9 NA TRBJ2-3
CASSLPVTRGSAEAFF TGTGCCAGCAGTTTACCCGTCACCAGGGGGTCGGCTGAAGCTTTCTTT TRBD1 TRBV28 NA TRBJ1-1
CASSSPYEQYF TGTGCCAGCAGTTCACCCTACGAGCAGTACTTC NA TRBV28 NA TRBJ2-7
CASSLQTGPTEAFF TGCGCCAGCAGCTTGCAGACAGGTCCCACTGAAGCTTTCTTT NA TRBV5-1 NA TRBJ1-1
CASSQSGGFGNTIYF TGTGCCAGCAGTCAGTCAGGAGGATTTGGAAACACCATATATTTT NA TRBV7-3 NA TRBJ1-3
CASRPVEEGYYGYTF TGTGCCAGCAGGCCTGTCGAAGAGGGATACTATGGCTACACCTTC NA TRBV9 NA TRBJ1-2
CASSLAGGTDTQYF TGTGCCAGCAGCTTAGCGGGCGGCACAGATACGCAGTATTTT NA TRBV7-3 NA TRBJ2-3
CASSIEVNTEAFF TGTGCCAGCAGTATTGAGGTGAACACTGAAGCTTTCTTT NA TRBV2 once TRBJ1-1
CASSRRTGGVAKNIQYF TGTGCCAGCAGCCGCCGGACAGGGGGAGTCGCCAAAAACATTCAGTACTTC TRBD1 TRBV28 few TRBJ2-4
CASRDDGVSGGYTF TGTGCCAGCAGAGACGACGGCGTAAGCGGTGGCTACACCTTC NA TRBV6-4 NA TRBJ1-2
CATAGTPTYEQYF TGTGCCACCGCCGGAACTCCTACCTACGAGCAGTACTTC NA TRBV28 NA TRBJ2-7
CARKTYSGNTIYF TGTGCCAGAAAGACGTACTCTGGAAACACCATATATTTT NA TRBV6-4 NA TRBJ1-3
CASSFQTHQSNYGYTF TGTGCCAGCAGCTTCCAGACCCACCAGTCGAACTATGGCTACACCTTC NA TRBV5-6 NA TRBJ1-2
CASGKGDTDTQYF TGTGCCAGCGGGAAGGGGGACACAGATACGCAGTATTTT NA TRBV2 NA TRBJ2-3
CASSLDSGTRFNEQFF TGCGCCAGCAGCTTGGATTCCGGGACTAGGTTTAATGAGCAGTTCTTC TRBD2 TRBV5-1 once TRBJ2-1
CASSPPATASPDTQYF TGTGCCAGCAGTCCCCCCGCGACAGCTTCTCCTGATACGCAGTATTTT NA TRBV6-6 NA TRBJ2-3